Listed below are T cell receptor beta chains from one sample, sequenced in a study of T cell responses to AZD1222 COVID-19 vaccine. Libraries were prepared by immunoSEQ multiplex PCR; TCRdb keeps only in-frame clonotypes and omits some of them. The sample contains around 120,000 clones, around 92% of which appear only once. Sequenced here: peripheral blood, sampled on day 0 of AZD1222 vaccination. The receptor set was obtained from an adult in good health. CDR3s include the opening cysteine and the closing phenylalanine or tryptophan. The order of the fields is V gene, clone size, J gene, CDR3 length, D gene, CDR3 DNA, CDR3 protein. D genes are given only for firm matches. Only some rows state a clone size, as once, few, many or a class for expanded clones.

>TRBV19|NA|TRBJ1-1|13|NA
TGTGCCAGTAGTGCCCAGCCGAACACTGAAGCTTTCTTT
CASSAQPNTEAFF
>TRBV28|NA|TRBJ2-5|14|NA
TGTGCCAGCAGTCGTAGTATTCCCCCAGAGACCCAGTACTTC
CASSRSIPPETQYF
>TRBV2|NA|TRBJ1-2|14|TRBD1
TGTGCCAGCAGCGGACAGGCAGGAGAAAGGGGCTACACCTTC
CASSGQAGERGYTF
>TRBV14|NA|TRBJ2-2|14|NA
TGTGCCAGCAGCCTCACCACATGGGGCGGGGAGCTGTTTTTT
CASSLTTWGGELFF
>TRBV30|NA|TRBJ1-5|13|NA
TGTGCCTGGGGGGCCGGGGGTCATCAGCCCCAGCATTTT
CAWGAGGHQPQHF
>TRBV21-1|NA|TRBJ2-7|15|NA
TGTGCCAGCAGAACTACGAACACCCTTTCCTACGAGCAGTACTTC
CASRTTNTLSYEQYF
>TRBV5-8|once|TRBJ1-2|14|TRBD1
TGTGCCACCGACAGGACGGGACAGGAGGATGGCTACACCTTC
CATDRTGQEDGYTF
>TRBV5-1|medium-sized|TRBJ2-2|13|NA
TGCGCCAGCAGCTTAGGAGGATCCGGGGAGCTGTTTTTT
CASSLGGSGELFF
>TRBV5-1|NA|TRBJ2-5|14|NA
TGCGCCAGCAGACCCGGACAGCCCCAAGAGACCCAGTACTTC
CASRPGQPQETQYF
>TRBV10-2|NA|TRBJ2-7|16|NA
TGCGCCAGCAGTGAGTCGGGCCGTGGCCCGACTTGGGAGCAGTACTTC
CASSESGRGPTWEQYF
>TRBV10-3|NA|TRBJ1-2|14|NA
TGTGCCATCAGTGAGACGGACAGAAAGGGTGGCTACACCTTC
CAISETDRKGGYTF
>TRBV5-8|NA|TRBJ2-7|14|TRBD1
TGTGCCAGCAGCACCCGAGGGGGCAGCTACGAGCAGTACTTC
CASSTRGGSYEQYF
>TRBV6-2/TRBV6-3|NA|TRBJ2-7|12|TRBD2
TGTGCCAGCAGCGGAAGCGGGAATGGCCAGTACTTC
CASSGSGNGQYF
>TRBV27|NA|TRBJ2-1|15|TRBD2
TGTGCCAGCAGCTGGACTAGCGGGGGCTCCAATGAGCAGTTCTTC
CASSWTSGGSNEQFF
>TRBV5-5|NA|TRBJ1-2|14|NA
TGTGCCAGCAGCCTGTCGTTGGGGGAGAATGGCTACACCTTC
CASSLSLGENGYTF
>TRBV29-1|few|TRBJ2-1|16|TRBD1
TGCAGCGTTGAGGCTAGGGACAGGGTTATCTACAATGAGCAGTTCTTC
CSVEARDRVIYNEQFF
>TRBV5-1|NA|TRBJ2-3|14|NA
TGCGCCAGCAGGGAGGGCCCGGCCACAGATACGCAGTATTTT
CASREGPATDTQYF
>TRBV24-1|NA|TRBJ2-3|11|NA
TGTGCCACCAGCGGGAGTGAGGGGCAGTATTTT
CATSGSEGQYF
>TRBV7-9|NA|TRBJ2-3|16|TRBD2
TGTGCCAGCAGCCCCAGGACTAGCGGGAAGTGGGATACGCAGTATTTT
CASSPRTSGKWDTQYF
>TRBV13|NA|TRBJ2-7|14|TRBD2
TGTGCCAGCAGCCCCGGGAGGGTGGACTACGAGCAGTACTTC
CASSPGRVDYEQYF
>TRBV7-9|NA|TRBJ2-2|14|NA
TGTGCCAGCTCCGGGACTCCGAACACCGGGGAGCTGTTTTTT
CASSGTPNTGELFF
>TRBV12-1|NA|TRBJ1-5|18|NA
TGTGCCAGCAGCTTTGTTCTGGACCACCCCCGGAGCAATCAGCCCCAGCATTTT
CASSFVLDHPRSNQPQHF
>TRBV7-2|NA|TRBJ2-1|14|TRBD2
TGTGCCAGCAGCTTAGCAACTAGCGTTTATGAGCAGTTCTTC
CASSLATSVYEQFF
>TRBV19|NA|TRBJ2-7|15|TRBD1
TGTGCCAGTAGAGTGGCAGGGGGCGGCTCCTACGAGCAGTACTTC
CASRVAGGGSYEQYF
>TRBV7-8|once|TRBJ2-7|17|TRBD2
TGTGCCAGCAGCTTTATAGTCCCCGGGACTAGCGGGAGTCAGCAGTACTTC
CASSFIVPGTSGSQQYF
>TRBV19|NA|TRBJ2-7|15|NA
TGTGCCAGTAGTATCAGGACTGGCTGGGGCATCGAGCAGTACTTC
CASSIRTGWGIEQYF
>TRBV15|NA|TRBJ1-6|16|NA
TGTGCCACCAGCAGAGACCCGTCACCAAATAATTCACCCCTCCACTTT
CATSRDPSPNNSPLHF